The entry below describes one T cell receptor (beta chain). Its target is not known. Data came from immunoSEQ multiplex PCR; TCRdb stores just in-frame clones and leaves some out. The data show more than 75,000 clones, around 87% seen once. The CDR3 covers 15 residues. Germline V gives CDR1 WNHNN, CDR2 SYGVQD (reference sequence). Trimming took off 0 bases at V and 1 base at J, with 9 bases between the two ends. These data originate in a study of OX40 agonist ivuxolimab in advanced cancers. General study findings and limits: Certain nonresponders likewise exhibited a low normalized T-cell clonal expansion.

The material was CD4+ or CD8+ T cells sorted from blood, obtained in a trial of the OX40 agonist ivuxolimab. This TCR derives from an adult with an advanced solid tumor such as melanoma, head and neck, liver or kidney cancer. The chain carries TRBV10-1 and TRBJ1-1; D unclear. CDR3 amino acids: CASSESRAGNTEAFF. In DNA form, the CDR3 reads TGCGCCAGCAGTGAGTCTCGAGCGGGGAACACTGAAGCTTTCTTT.